These T cell receptor beta chains were read from a single sample in a study of T-cell memory formation after mild COVID-19. Via MiXCR, TCRdb re-called the 5' RACE reads, giving one row per CDR3 protein. The table has about 360,000 distinct CDR3 sequences, 10% to 15% seen once. The sequenced material came from PBMCs or a T cell subset sorted from them (not recorded which). All receptors come from a man between 18 and 35 years old who had mild COVID-19 (a few samples of this study predate the infection). Cell type and time point are not known. Each CDR3 is given with its conserved first and last residue. The D gene is left open where the match is weak. Only part of the rows carry a size: once, few, many, or a class if the clone is expanded.

size: -
J: TRBJ2-1
D: -
length: 12
V: TRBV6-5
DNA: TGTGCCAGCAGCCTTAACCTTAATGAGCAGTTCTTC
CDR3: CASSLNLNEQFF

size: few
J: TRBJ2-7
D: -
length: 13
V: TRBV10-3
DNA: TGTGCCATCAGTGATAACAGACCCTACGAGCAGTACTTC
CDR3: CAISDNRPYEQYF

size: -
J: TRBJ2-2
D: -
length: 14
V: TRBV6-2/TRBV6-3
DNA: TGTGCCAGCAGTTTCCTCGAACAGACCGGGGAGCTGTTTTTT
CDR3: CASSFLEQTGELFF

size: few
J: TRBJ2-7
D: -
length: 15
V: TRBV10-3
DNA: TGTGCCATCCTCGTCGTACGGGGAGGATCCTACGAGCAGTACTTC
CDR3: CAILVVRGGSYEQYF

size: -
J: TRBJ1-6
D: -
length: 15
V: TRBV6-1
DNA: TGTGCCAGCAGTGAAAGGGGGGGTAATAATTCACCCCTCCACTTT
CDR3: CASSERGGNNSPLHF

size: -
J: TRBJ2-4
D: -
length: 16
V: TRBV20-1
DNA: TGCAGTGCTAGAGATCGGGCTTGGGGAGCCAAAAACATTCAGTACTTC
CDR3: CSARDRAWGAKNIQYF

size: -
J: TRBJ2-3
D: -
length: 13
V: TRBV18
DNA: TGTGCCAGCTCACCAGCCTACACAGATACGCAGTATTTT
CDR3: CASSPAYTDTQYF

size: -
J: TRBJ2-2
D: TRBD1
length: 15
V: TRBV6-5
DNA: TGTGCCAGCAGCCGACAGGGGGCGATCACCGGGGAGCTGTTTTTT
CDR3: CASSRQGAITGELFF

size: few
J: TRBJ2-1
D: -
length: 12
V: TRBV12-5
DNA: TGTGCTAGTGGTTTCCCCGGGACTGAGCAGTTCTTC
CDR3: CASGFPGTEQFF

size: few
J: TRBJ1-3
D: -
length: 15
V: TRBV5-1
DNA: TGCGCCAGCAGCTTGGCCCAACGTGCTGGAAACACCATATATTTT
CDR3: CASSLAQRAGNTIYF

size: few
J: TRBJ2-7
D: -
length: 11
V: TRBV6-6
DNA: TGTGCCAGCAGTTTCCGCTACGAGCAGTACTTC
CDR3: CASSFRYEQYF

size: few
J: TRBJ2-5
D: -
length: 15
V: TRBV24-1
DNA: TGTGCCACCAGTGATTCCCAGGGTGCGCTTGAGACCCAGTACTTC
CDR3: CATSDSQGALETQYF

size: -
J: TRBJ2-5
D: TRBD1
length: 13
V: TRBV6-5
DNA: TGTGCCAGCCAGACAGGGTACCAAGAGACCCAGTACTTC
CDR3: CASQTGYQETQYF

size: -
J: TRBJ1-6
D: -
length: 14
V: TRBV20-1
DNA: TGCAGTGCTAGAGTCCCGGGTGTATACTCACCCCTCCACTTT
CDR3: CSARVPGVYSPLHF

size: few
J: TRBJ2-7
D: -
length: 14
V: TRBV4-1
DNA: TGCGCCAGCAGCCAAGATATGGGAGGCGGCGAGCAGTACTTC
CDR3: CASSQDMGGGEQYF

size: -
J: TRBJ2-5
D: -
length: 16
V: TRBV28
DNA: TGTGCCAGCAGTGTCGGCCCTACAGGAGGGCAAGAGACCCAGTACTTC
CDR3: CASSVGPTGGQETQYF

size: -
J: TRBJ2-3
D: TRBD2
length: 15
V: TRBV6-1
DNA: TGTGCCAGCAGTGATACTAGCGGGGTCCCAGATACGCAGTATTTT
CDR3: CASSDTSGVPDTQYF

size: few
J: TRBJ1-1
D: -
length: 13
V: TRBV12-3/TRBV12-4
DNA: TGTGCCAGCAGGGATGGTCGGGGCACTGAAGCTTTCTTT
CDR3: CASRDGRGTEAFF

size: few
J: TRBJ1-6
D: -
length: 15
V: TRBV27
DNA: TGTGCCAGCAGTCTTAGGGACATTGATAATTCACCCCTCCACTTT
CDR3: CASSLRDIDNSPLHF

size: few
J: TRBJ1-3
D: -
length: 15
V: TRBV7-9
DNA: TGTGCCAGCAGCTCAACCAAATCATCTGGAAACACCATATATTTT
CDR3: CASSSTKSSGNTIYF

size: few
J: TRBJ2-2
D: -
length: 15
V: TRBV10-2
DNA: TGCGCCAGCAGTGTTGAGGGGTTGAACACCGGGGAGCTGTTTTTT
CDR3: CASSVEGLNTGELFF

size: few
J: TRBJ1-2
D: TRBD1
length: 13
V: TRBV29-1
DNA: TGCAGCGTTGAGGAACCGGGACAGTTGGGCTACACCTTC
CDR3: CSVEEPGQLGYTF

size: few
J: TRBJ1-1
D: -
length: 12
V: TRBV29-1
DNA: TGCAGCGTGGGGGACCTGAACACTGAAGCTTTCTTT
CDR3: CSVGDLNTEAFF

size: few
J: TRBJ2-3
D: TRBD2
length: 15
V: TRBV5-1
DNA: TGCGCCAGCACAGAACTAGCGGGGGGTCAGGATACGCAGTATTTT
CDR3: CASTELAGGQDTQYF

size: -
J: TRBJ2-2
D: -
length: 16
V: TRBV27
DNA: TGTGCCAGCAGTCCTCTTTCAGGAGGGGGCGCTGGGGAGCTGTTTTTT
CDR3: CASSPLSGGGAGELFF

size: few
J: TRBJ2-2
D: -
length: 15
V: TRBV5-1
DNA: TGCGCCAGCAGAATAGGGAGGATGAGCACCGGGGAGCTGTTTTTT
CDR3: CASRIGRMSTGELFF

size: many
J: TRBJ2-7
D: -
length: 15
V: TRBV27
DNA: TGTGCCAGCAGTTTTGGCAGGGGCCTAACCTACGAGCAGTACTTC
CDR3: CASSFGRGLTYEQYF

size: -
J: TRBJ2-1
D: TRBD1
length: 13
V: TRBV6-5
DNA: TGTGCCAGCAGTTACTCGGGGACAGAAGGCCGGTTCTTC
CDR3: CASSYSGTEGRFF